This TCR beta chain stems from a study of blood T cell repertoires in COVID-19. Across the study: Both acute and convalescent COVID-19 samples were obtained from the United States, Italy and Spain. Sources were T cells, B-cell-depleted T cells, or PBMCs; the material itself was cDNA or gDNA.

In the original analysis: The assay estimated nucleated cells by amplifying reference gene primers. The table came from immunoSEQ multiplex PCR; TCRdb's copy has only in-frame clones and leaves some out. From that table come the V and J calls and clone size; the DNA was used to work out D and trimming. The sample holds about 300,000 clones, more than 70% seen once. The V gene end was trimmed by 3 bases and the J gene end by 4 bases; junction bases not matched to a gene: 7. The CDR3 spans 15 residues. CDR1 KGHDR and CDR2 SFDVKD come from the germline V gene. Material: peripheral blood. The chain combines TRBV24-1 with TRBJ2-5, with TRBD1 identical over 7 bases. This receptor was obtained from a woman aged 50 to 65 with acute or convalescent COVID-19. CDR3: CATSDPGTEGETQYF. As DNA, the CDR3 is TGTGCCACCAGTGATCCGGGGACAGAGGGAGAGACCCAGTACTTC.